These T cell receptor beta chains were read from a single sample in a study of spatial heterogeneity in lung cancer. Each CDR3 protein gets one entry after TCRdb re-called the 5' RACE reads with MiXCR. The sample lists about 2,100 distinct CDR3 sequences, 8.4% occurring once. Here the sequenced sample was lung tumor tissue, taken at surgery. These receptors were obtained from a male donor with early-stage non-small cell lung cancer. Each CDR3 is given without its conserved first and last residue. Fields, in order: V gene, CDR3 protein.

TRBV4-3 ASSQTGAVNQPQH
TRBV11-2 ASSPGLAGNTGELF
TRBV20-1 SAVAGQTGNTIY
TRBV6-6 ASSPGRDPYEQY
TRBV27 ASSNGHGYT
TRBV4-3 ASSHAQGTTYGYT
TRBV16 ASSQFGSRSGNTIY
TRBV6-1 ASTEWGGLQETQY
TRBV4-1 ASSHRRTGNSGANVLT
TRBV6-1 ASSGGPSGFYEQY
TRBV12-3/TRBV12-4 ASSLLGHNQETQY
TRBV6-5 ASSYSKGSEQY
TRBV4-1 ASSQEAGGGYT